A selection of T cell receptor beta chains follows, all from one sample in a study of cytomegalovirus exposure and HLA in healthy donors. Some clones are missing from TCRdb's copy, which holds only in-frame ones; the method was immunoSEQ multiplex PCR. This table holds about 170,000 clones, around three quarters found once. The sequenced material came from PBMCs. The receptors were sampled from a woman between 25 and 40 years old in good health and CMV-seropositive. CDR3s include the opening cysteine and the closing phenylalanine or tryptophan. The order of the fields is D gene, J gene, clone size, V gene, CDR3 protein, CDR3 DNA. A D gene is named only where the DNA matches it firmly. Clone sizes are given selectively: once, few, many, or a class where the clone is expanded.

d_gene: -
j_gene: TRBJ2-7
abundance: -
v_gene: TRBV2
CDR3aa: CASSVTGYEQYF
CDR3nt: TGTGCCAGCAGTGTTACAGGCTACGAGCAGTACTTC

d_gene: -
j_gene: TRBJ2-3
abundance: few
v_gene: TRBV5-1
CDR3aa: CASSFWGRDTQYF
CDR3nt: TGCGCCAGCAGCTTTTGGGGCCGAGATACGCAGTATTTT

d_gene: -
j_gene: TRBJ2-7
abundance: once
v_gene: TRBV4-3
CDR3aa: CASSQGQDPPYEQYF
CDR3nt: TGCGCCAGCAGCCAAGGACAGGACCCTCCCTACGAGCAGTACTTC

d_gene: TRBD1
j_gene: TRBJ2-7
abundance: once
v_gene: TRBV6-1
CDR3aa: CASSEYLVTGRAYEQYF
CDR3nt: TGTGCCAGCAGTGAATACCTGGTGACAGGGCGAGCCTACGAGCAGTACTTC

d_gene: -
j_gene: TRBJ2-3
abundance: -
v_gene: TRBV10-1
CDR3aa: CASSEGPLGDTQYF
CDR3nt: TGCGCCAGCAGTGAGGGGCCCCTTGGGGATACGCAGTATTTT

d_gene: TRBD1
j_gene: TRBJ1-4
abundance: -
v_gene: TRBV7-9
CDR3aa: CASSVGQFNEKLFF
CDR3nt: TGTGCCAGCAGCGTGGGACAGTTCAATGAAAAACTGTTTTTT

d_gene: -
j_gene: TRBJ1-1
abundance: -
v_gene: TRBV2
CDR3aa: CASSEEAETEAFF
CDR3nt: TGTGCCAGCAGTGAGGAGGCGGAGACTGAAGCTTTCTTT

d_gene: TRBD1
j_gene: TRBJ2-7
abundance: -
v_gene: TRBV7-9
CDR3aa: CASSPGTGGREQYF
CDR3nt: TGTGCCAGCAGCCCCGGGACAGGGGGTAGAGAGCAGTACTTC

d_gene: -
j_gene: TRBJ2-1
abundance: few
v_gene: TRBV7-2
CDR3aa: CASSLARWSGQSYNEQFF
CDR3nt: TGTGCCAGCAGCTTAGCCCGTTGGAGCGGGCAATCCTACAATGAGCAGTTCTTC

d_gene: TRBD2
j_gene: TRBJ2-2
abundance: -
v_gene: TRBV7-2
CDR3aa: CASSRRGGANTGELFF
CDR3nt: TGTGCCAGCAGCCGCCGCGGGGGGGCGAACACCGGGGAGCTGTTTTTT

d_gene: -
j_gene: TRBJ2-6
abundance: -
v_gene: TRBV7-2
CDR3aa: CASSFVSSGANVLTF
CDR3nt: TGTGCCAGCAGCTTCGTGAGCTCTGGGGCCAACGTCCTGACTTTC

d_gene: -
j_gene: TRBJ1-2
abundance: -
v_gene: TRBV19
CDR3aa: CASTRGGLYGYTF
CDR3nt: TGTGCCAGCACCCGGGGGGGCCTCTATGGCTACACCTTC

d_gene: -
j_gene: TRBJ1-5
abundance: few
v_gene: TRBV28
CDR3aa: CASGSEGNQPQHF
CDR3nt: TGTGCCAGTGGCTCGGAGGGCAATCAGCCCCAGCATTTT

d_gene: TRBD1
j_gene: TRBJ1-2
abundance: once
v_gene: TRBV7-9
CDR3aa: CASSFKQGHYGYTF
CDR3nt: TGTGCCAGCAGCTTCAAACAGGGGCACTATGGCTACACCTTC

d_gene: TRBD1
j_gene: TRBJ2-2
abundance: -
v_gene: TRBV13
CDR3aa: CASSLADRGTLRELFF
CDR3nt: TGTGCCAGCAGCTTAGCGGACAGGGGGACTCTCCGGGAGCTGTTTTTT

d_gene: TRBD1
j_gene: TRBJ1-3
abundance: once
v_gene: TRBV7-8
CDR3aa: CASSARGTAANTIYF
CDR3nt: TGTGCCAGCAGCGCAAGGGGGACAGCTGCGAACACCATATATTTT

d_gene: -
j_gene: TRBJ2-4
abundance: -
v_gene: TRBV30
CDR3aa: CAWSSRGGIQYF
CDR3nt: TGTGCCTGGAGTTCCCGCGGTGGCATTCAGTACTTC